A selection of T cell receptor beta chains follows, all from one sample in a study of blood T cell repertoires in COVID-19. Here immunoSEQ multiplex PCR was the method, and the copy in TCRdb shows in-frame clones only, minus some. The table records 390,000 or so clones, about 90% of them present only once. Sequenced input: peripheral blood. These receptors were taken from a woman in her twenties or thirties with COVID-19, enrolled during active disease. Each CDR3 is given without its conserved first and last residue.

v_gene: TRBV4-2
CDR3aa: ASSQDRSYEQY

v_gene: TRBV4-3
CDR3aa: ASSHPTRGLASNEQF

v_gene: TRBV28
CDR3aa: ASSLSNLVGDTQY

v_gene: TRBV5-4
CDR3aa: ASSWARLTHYNEQF

v_gene: TRBV5-6
CDR3aa: ASSWDGTSGIETQY

v_gene: TRBV2
CDR3aa: ASTGGTYEQY

v_gene: TRBV6-4
CDR3aa: ASSGAGGTTDTQY

v_gene: TRBV29-1
CDR3aa: SPHVRVNTEAF

v_gene: TRBV7-8
CDR3aa: ASSYSSGNTGELF

v_gene: TRBV27
CDR3aa: ASSLFSGVGTIY

v_gene: TRBV24-1
CDR3aa: ATSPADDSPDTQY

v_gene: TRBV19
CDR3aa: ASRGWRDRDTEAF

v_gene: TRBV18
CDR3aa: ASSLDRGYEQY

v_gene: TRBV4-3
CDR3aa: ASSQGALAGLIADTQY

v_gene: TRBV5-1
CDR3aa: ASSLDRANTGELF

v_gene: TRBV27
CDR3aa: ASSLYGGDQETQY

v_gene: TRBV5-4
CDR3aa: ASGPLGSAYNSPLH

v_gene: TRBV2
CDR3aa: ASRAIGTVYNEQF